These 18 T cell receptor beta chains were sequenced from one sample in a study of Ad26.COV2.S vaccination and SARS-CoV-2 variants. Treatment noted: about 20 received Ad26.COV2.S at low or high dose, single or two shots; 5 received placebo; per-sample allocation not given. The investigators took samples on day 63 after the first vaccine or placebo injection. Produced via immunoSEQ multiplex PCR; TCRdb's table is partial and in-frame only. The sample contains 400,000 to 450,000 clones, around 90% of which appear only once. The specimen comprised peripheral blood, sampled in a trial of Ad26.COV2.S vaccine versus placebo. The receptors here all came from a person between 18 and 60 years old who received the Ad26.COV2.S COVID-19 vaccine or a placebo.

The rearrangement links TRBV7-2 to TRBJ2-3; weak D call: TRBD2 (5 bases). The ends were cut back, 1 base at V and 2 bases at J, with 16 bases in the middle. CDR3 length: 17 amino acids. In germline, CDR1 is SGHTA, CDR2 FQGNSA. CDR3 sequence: CASSLEEAAAYTDTQYF. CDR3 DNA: TGTGCCAGCAGCTTAGAGGAGGCAGCGGCATACACAGATACGCAGTATTTT. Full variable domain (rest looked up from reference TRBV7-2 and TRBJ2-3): GAGVSQSPSNKVTEKGKDVELRCDPISGHTALYWYRQSLGQGLEFLIYFQGNSAPDKSGLPSDRFSAERTGGSVSTLTIQRTQQEDSAVYLCASSLEEAAAYTDTQYFGPGTRLTVL.

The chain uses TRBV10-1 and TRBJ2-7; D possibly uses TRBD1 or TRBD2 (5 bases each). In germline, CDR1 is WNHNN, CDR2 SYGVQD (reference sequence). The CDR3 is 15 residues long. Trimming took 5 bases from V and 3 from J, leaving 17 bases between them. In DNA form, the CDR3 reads TGCGCCAGCAGTAGGGAGACAGCGACCTTCTACGAGCAGTACTTC. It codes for CASSRETATFYEQYF.

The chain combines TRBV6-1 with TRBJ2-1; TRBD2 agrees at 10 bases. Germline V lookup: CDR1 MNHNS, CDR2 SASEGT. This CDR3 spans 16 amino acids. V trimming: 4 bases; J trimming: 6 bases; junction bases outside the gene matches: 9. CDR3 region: CASSGLAGVIGNEQFF. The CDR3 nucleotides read TGTGCCAGCAGTGGCCTAGCGGGAGTTATAGGCAATGAGCAGTTCTTC.

CDR3 protein: CASSPDSRTRTEAFF. CDR3 in DNA: TGCGCCAGCAGCCCGGACAGCCGAACAAGGACTGAAGCTTTCTTT. This rearrangement joins TRBV4-3 to TRBJ1-1; D is possibly TRBD1 (6 bases). V dropped 4 bases and J dropped 5 bases, with 17 bases sitting between them. The CDR3 spans 15 residues. The germline CDR1 and CDR2 sequences are LGHNA and YSLEER.

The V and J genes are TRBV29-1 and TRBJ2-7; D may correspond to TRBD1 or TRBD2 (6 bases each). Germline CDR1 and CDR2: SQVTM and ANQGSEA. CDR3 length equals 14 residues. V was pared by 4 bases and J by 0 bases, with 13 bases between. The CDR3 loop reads CSVVGGSSSYEQYF. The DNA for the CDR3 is TGCAGCGTTGTAGGGGGGAGTAGCTCCTACGAGCAGTACTTC.

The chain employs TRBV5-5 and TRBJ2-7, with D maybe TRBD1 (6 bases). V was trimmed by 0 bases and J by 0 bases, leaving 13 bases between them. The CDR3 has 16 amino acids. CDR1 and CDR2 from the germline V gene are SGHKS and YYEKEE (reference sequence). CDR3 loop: CASSLAGRGHSYEQYF. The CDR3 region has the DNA TGTGCCAGCAGCTTGGCCGGCAGGGGCCACTCCTACGAGCAGTACTTC.

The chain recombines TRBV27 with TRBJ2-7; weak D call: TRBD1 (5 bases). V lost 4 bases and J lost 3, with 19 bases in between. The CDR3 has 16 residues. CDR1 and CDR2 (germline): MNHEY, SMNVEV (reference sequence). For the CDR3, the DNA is TGTGCCAGCAGTTCGTACCTCAGGGAAAGGGGCTACGAGCAGTACTTC. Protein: CASSSYLRERGYEQYF.

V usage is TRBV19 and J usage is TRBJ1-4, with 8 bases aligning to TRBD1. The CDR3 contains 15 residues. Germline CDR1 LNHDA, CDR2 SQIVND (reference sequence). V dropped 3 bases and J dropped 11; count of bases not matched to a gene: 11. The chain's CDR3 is CASSMIDRGYGKLFF. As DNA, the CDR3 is TGTGCCAGTAGTATGATTGACAGGGGATATGGGAAACTGTTTTTT.

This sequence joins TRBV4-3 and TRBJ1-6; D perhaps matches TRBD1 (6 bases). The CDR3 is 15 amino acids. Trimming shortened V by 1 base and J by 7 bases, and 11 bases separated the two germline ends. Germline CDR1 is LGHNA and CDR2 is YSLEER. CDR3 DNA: TGCGCCAGCAGCCAAGCCGGGGGCGCGAATTCACCCCTCCACTTT. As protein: CASSQAGGANSPLHF.

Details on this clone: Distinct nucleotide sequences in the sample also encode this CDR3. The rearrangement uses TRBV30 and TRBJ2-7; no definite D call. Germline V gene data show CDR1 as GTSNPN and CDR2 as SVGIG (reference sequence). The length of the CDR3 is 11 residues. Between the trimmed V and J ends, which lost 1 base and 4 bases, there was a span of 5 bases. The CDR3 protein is CAWSASYEQYF. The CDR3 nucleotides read TGTGCCTGGAGTGCGTCGTACGAGCAGTACTTC.

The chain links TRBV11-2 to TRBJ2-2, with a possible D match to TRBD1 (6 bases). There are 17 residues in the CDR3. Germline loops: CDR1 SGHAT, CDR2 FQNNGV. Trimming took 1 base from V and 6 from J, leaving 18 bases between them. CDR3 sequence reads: CASSLVSPFSGAGELFF. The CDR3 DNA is TGTGCCAGCAGCTTAGTATCCCCATTTTCAGGGGCCGGGGAGCTGTTTTTT.

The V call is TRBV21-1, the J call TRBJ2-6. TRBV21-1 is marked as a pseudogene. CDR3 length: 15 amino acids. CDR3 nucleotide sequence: TGTGCCAGCAGCACTCATTACTCTGGGGCCAACGTCCTGACTTTC. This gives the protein CASSTHYSGANVLTF.

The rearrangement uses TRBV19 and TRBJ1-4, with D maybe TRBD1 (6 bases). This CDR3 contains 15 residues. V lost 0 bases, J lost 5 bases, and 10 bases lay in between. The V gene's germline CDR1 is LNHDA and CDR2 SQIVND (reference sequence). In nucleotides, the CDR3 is TGTGCCAGTAGTATAGATTCCAGGGGAAATGAAAAACTGTTTTTT. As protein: CASSIDSRGNEKLFF.

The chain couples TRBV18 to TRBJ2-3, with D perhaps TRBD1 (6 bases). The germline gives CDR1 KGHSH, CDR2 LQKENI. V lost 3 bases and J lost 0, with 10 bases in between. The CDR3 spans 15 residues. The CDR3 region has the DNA TGTGCCAGCTCACCGGGACAAATAAGCACAGATACGCAGTATTTT. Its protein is CASSPGQISTDTQYF.

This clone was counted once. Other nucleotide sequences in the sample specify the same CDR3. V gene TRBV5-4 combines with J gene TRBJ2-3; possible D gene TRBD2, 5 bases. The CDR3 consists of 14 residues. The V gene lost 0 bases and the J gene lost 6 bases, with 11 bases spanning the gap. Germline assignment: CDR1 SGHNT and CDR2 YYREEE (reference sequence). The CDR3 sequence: CASSLGLALDTQYF. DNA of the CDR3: TGTGCCAGCAGCTTGGGCCTAGCCCTTGATACGCAGTATTTT.

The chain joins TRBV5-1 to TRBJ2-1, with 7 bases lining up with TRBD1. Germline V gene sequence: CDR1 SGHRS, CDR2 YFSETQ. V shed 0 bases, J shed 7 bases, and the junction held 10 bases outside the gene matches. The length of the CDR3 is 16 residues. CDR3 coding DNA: TGCGCCAGCAGCTTGGAAGGGGGCCTAGTTACAAATGAGCAGTTCTTC. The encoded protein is CASSLEGGLVTNEQFF.

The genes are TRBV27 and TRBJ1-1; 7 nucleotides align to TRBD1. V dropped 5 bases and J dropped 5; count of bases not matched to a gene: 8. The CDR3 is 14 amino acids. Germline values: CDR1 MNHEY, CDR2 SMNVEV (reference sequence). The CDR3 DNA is TGTGCCAGCAGTATAACACAGGGGTTGACTGAAGCTTTCTTT. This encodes CASSITQGLTEAFF.

The CDR3 loop reads CASSLGASYEQYF. CDR3 bases: TGTGCCAGCAGCTTAGGGGCCTCCTACGAGCAGTACTTC. The rearrangement uses TRBV11-3 and TRBJ2-7; no clear D. Germline V gene sequence: CDR1 SGHNT, CDR2 YENEEA. CDR3 length: 13 amino acids. The ends were cut back, 1 base at V and 0 bases at J, with 4 bases in the middle. The full variable domain, rest sourced from reference TRBV11-3 and TRBJ2-7, is EAGVVQSPRYKIIEKKQPVAFWCNPISGHNTLYWYLQNLGQGPELLIRYENEEAVDDSQLPKDRFSAERLKGVDSTLKIQPAELGDSAVYLCASSLGASYEQYFGPGTRLTVT.